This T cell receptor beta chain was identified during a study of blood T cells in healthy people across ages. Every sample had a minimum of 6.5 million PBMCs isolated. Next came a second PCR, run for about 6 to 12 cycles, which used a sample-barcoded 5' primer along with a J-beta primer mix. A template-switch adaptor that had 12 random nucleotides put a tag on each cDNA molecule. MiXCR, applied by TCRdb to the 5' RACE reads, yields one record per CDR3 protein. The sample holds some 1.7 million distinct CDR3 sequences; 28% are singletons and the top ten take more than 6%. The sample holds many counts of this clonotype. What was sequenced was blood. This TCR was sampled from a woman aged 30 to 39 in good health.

CDR3 loop: CASAKQGGTSYEQYF. The CDR3 DNA reads TGTGCCAGCGCAAAACAGGGTGGGACCTCCTACGAGCAGTACTTC. The chain combines TRBV6-5 with TRBJ2-7; D may be TRBD1 (6 bases). Deletions cut 8 bases from V and 0 bases from J, with 17 bases between. CDR3 length equals 15 residues. Germline lookup yields CDR1 MNHEY and CDR2 SVGAGI.